Detailed here is one T cell receptor beta chain. Antigen unknown. Measured with immunoSEQ multiplex PCR; TCRdb has only the in-frame clones, and not every one. Altogether about 49,000 clones are present, 85% being singletons, with the ten largest covering roughly 20%. These data come from a study of OX40 agonist ivuxolimab in advanced cancers. Study background: Every 2 weeks, ivuxolimab was infused into the patients intravenously at between 0.01 and 10 mg/kg. Earlier anti-PD-1, anti-PD-L1 or anti-CTLA-4 therapy was permitted; less than 50% had received some. Study outcomes and limitations: No determination was made of the antigen specificity of the expanded peripheral T cells.

The sample was CD4+ or CD8+ T cells sorted from blood, taken in a trial of the OX40 agonist ivuxolimab. This sequence was found in an adult with an advanced solid tumor such as melanoma, head and neck, liver or kidney cancer.

DNA for the CDR3: TGTGCCAGCAGTCCTACTTTAGGGGGCCAGTACTTC. This encodes CASSPTLGGQYF. This chain connects TRBV28 to TRBJ2-5, with D tentatively TRBD1 (6 bases). The germline CDR1 and CDR2 sequences are MDHEN and SYDVKM. This CDR3 comprises 12 residues. V gave up 5 bases and J gave up 10 bases, with 14 bases separating them.